Described below is a single T cell receptor beta chain sequence and its context. Sequencing was performed with immunoSEQ multiplex PCR; in TCRdb, only in-frame clones are kept and a portion is missing. The data hold tens of thousands of clones, with 93% observed a single time. These data are taken from a study of technical replicates of blood from several donors. The V gene end was trimmed by 2 bases and the J gene end by 7 bases; junction bases not matched to a gene: 10. CDR1 is SGHDT and CDR2 is YYEEEE in the germline V gene. The CDR3 runs 15 residues. The sample was T cells isolated from PBMCs. The V call is TRBV5-6, the J call TRBJ2-5; 8 nucleotides agree with TRBD1. The sequence was obtained from a human donor in good health. The CDR3 is CASSFWDRRRGTQYF. CDR3 in DNA: TGTGCCAGCAGCTTTTGGGACAGGAGAAGGGGGACCCAGTACTTC.